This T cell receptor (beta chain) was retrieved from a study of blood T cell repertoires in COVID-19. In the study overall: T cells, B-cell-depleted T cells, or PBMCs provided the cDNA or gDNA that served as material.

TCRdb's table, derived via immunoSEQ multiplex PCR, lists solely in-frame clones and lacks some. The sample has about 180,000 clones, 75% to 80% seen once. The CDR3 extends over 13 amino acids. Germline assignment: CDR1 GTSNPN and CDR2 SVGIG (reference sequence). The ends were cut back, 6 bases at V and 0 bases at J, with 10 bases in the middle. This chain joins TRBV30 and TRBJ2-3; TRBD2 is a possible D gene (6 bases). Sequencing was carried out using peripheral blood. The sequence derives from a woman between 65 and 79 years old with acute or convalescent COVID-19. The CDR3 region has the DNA TGTGCCTGCCTAGCGCCTAGCACAGATACGCAGTATTTT. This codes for CACLAPSTDTQYF.